The entry below gives a single TCR beta chain sequence along with its context. Its antigen is unidentified. The PCR was carried out with 60 Vbeta primers and 13 Jbeta primers. The assay was immunoSEQ multiplex PCR, and TCRdb's table has in-frame clones only and misses some. The sample has 100,000 to 150,000 clones, roughly 74% seen once; the top ten hold about 4%. The germline gives CDR1 MGHRA, CDR2 YSYEKL. After removal of 3 bases from V and 2 bases from J, the junction contained 1 base not matched to a gene. The CDR3 length is 15 residues. This sample stems from a study of cytomegalovirus exposure and HLA in healthy donors. Study context: Assignment to the Caucasian-associated ancestry cluster applied to around 76% of the roughly 420 genotyped donors. Study-level points and caveats: An analysis that was carried out later associated 15,000 to 20,000 TCR beta sequences with HLA alleles at 0.05 false discovery rate. Later analysis showed TCR association rates varying by HLA locus, highest for DRB1 and lowest for HLA-C.

The specimen was PBMCs. The chain couples TRBV4-1 to TRBJ2-2; TRBD1 aligns across 9 bases. The TCR was taken from a woman between 45 and 65 years old in good health and CMV-seropositive. The CDR3 region is CASSQGQGNTGELFF. The CDR3 DNA reads as TGCGCCAGCAGCCAGGGACAGGGTAACACCGGGGAGCTGTTTTTT.